This entry concerns a single T cell receptor (beta chain). The data originate from a study of blood T cell repertoires in COVID-19. Study-level information: Samples representing acute and convalescent COVID-19 were sourced from the United States, Italy and Spain. PBMCs, B-cell-depleted T cells, or T cells were the source of the cDNA or gDNA that made up the material.

Authors' data handling: Using reference gene primer amplification, nucleated cell counts were estimated. Profiled with immunoSEQ multiplex PCR; TCRdb holds only in-frame clones, not every one. The V and J calls and clone size were taken over from that table, and D and trimming were inferred from the DNA. The table includes a few hundred thousand clones, roughly 80% detected once. The source material was peripheral blood. This TCR was sampled from a woman between 18 and 29 years old with acute or convalescent COVID-19.

CDR3 sequence reads: CASQAPSYNEQFF. The CDR3 DNA follows: TGTGCCAGCCAGGCCCCCTCCTACAATGAGCAGTTCTTC. This rearrangement joins TRBV3-1 (or the pseudogene TRBV3-2) to TRBJ2-1, with D unresolved. CDR3 size: 13 residues. The V and J ends lost 8 bases and 0 bases respectively, with 8 bases between them. CDR1 LGHDT and CDR2 YNNKEL come from the germline V gene (reference sequence).